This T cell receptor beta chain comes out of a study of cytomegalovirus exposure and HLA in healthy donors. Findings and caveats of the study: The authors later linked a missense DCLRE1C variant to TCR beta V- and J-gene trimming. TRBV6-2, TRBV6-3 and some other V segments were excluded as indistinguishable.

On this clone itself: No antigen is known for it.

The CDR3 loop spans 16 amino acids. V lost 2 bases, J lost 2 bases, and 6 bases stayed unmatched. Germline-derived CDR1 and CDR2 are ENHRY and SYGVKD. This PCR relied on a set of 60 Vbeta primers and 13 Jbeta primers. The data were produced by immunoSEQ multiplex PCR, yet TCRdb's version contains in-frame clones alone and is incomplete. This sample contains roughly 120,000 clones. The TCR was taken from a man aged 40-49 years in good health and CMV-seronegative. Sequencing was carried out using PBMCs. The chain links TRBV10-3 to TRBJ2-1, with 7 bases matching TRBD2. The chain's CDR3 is CAISEGGSLPYNEQFF. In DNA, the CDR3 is TGTGCCATCAGTGAGGGCGGGAGCTTGCCCTACAATGAGCAGTTCTTC.